Sequencing of this TCR beta chain was carried out in a study of cytomegalovirus exposure and HLA in healthy donors. The overall study: From donors who were HLA-typed, an early data release held 65 million to 85 million unique TCRs.

From germline, CDR1 is SEHNR and CDR2 FQNEAQ (reference sequence). This CDR3 has 14 residues. The V end was cut by 7 bases, the J end by 1 base, with 11 bases between. The PCR employed 60 Vbeta primers together with 13 Jbeta primers. Data came from immunoSEQ multiplex PCR; TCRdb stores just in-frame clones and leaves some out. The sample holds 140,000 or so clones, around three quarters seen once. This clone occurred a few times. This clonotype was sampled from a man aged 40-55 years in good health and CMV-seronegative. Sequenced sample: PBMCs. This chain joins TRBV7-9 and TRBJ1-5, with a tentative D call TRBD1 (5 bases). The CDR3 loop reads CASNVGGSNQPQHF. CDR3 in DNA: TGTGCCAGCAATGTGGGGGGGAGCAATCAGCCCCAGCATTTT.